This TCR beta chain was retrieved from a study of blood T cell repertoires in COVID-19. Study-level information: Both acute and convalescent COVID-19 samples were obtained from the United States, Italy and Spain. T cells, B-cell-depleted T cells, or PBMCs provided the cDNA or gDNA that served as material.

Looked up from germline, CDR1 is MNHEY and CDR2 is SVGAGI. V was cut by 7 bases and J by 5 bases, with 9 bases left in between. CDR3 length: 11 amino acids. In the source study's methods: Estimated nucleated cell counts came from reference gene primer amplification. The protocol was immunoSEQ multiplex PCR, while the TCRdb copy is restricted to in-frame clones and leaves out a portion. That table furnishes V, J and clone size, whereas the DNA furnished D and trimming. This sample has some 120,000 clones, with roughly four fifths found just once. Sequencing was done on a sample of peripheral blood. The TCR comes from a human donor in a cohort sampled during active COVID-19. The gene calls are TRBV6-5 and TRBJ2-7; D is possibly TRBD1 (5 bases). The DNA of the CDR3 is TGTGCCAGCAATCAGGGCCACGAGCAGTACTTC. This encodes CASNQGHEQYF.